This T cell receptor beta chain was sequenced in a study of cytomegalovirus exposure and HLA in healthy donors. Overall study results and limits: Later analysis suggested links between common viral pathogens and several top significant clusters. The authors listed 180 or so TCR beta chains as cytomegalovirus-associated. Being indistinguishable, some V segments were excluded, TRBV6-2 and TRBV6-3 among them.

The table lists this clone with a few counts. Antigen: not known. PCR amplification relied on 60 Vbeta primers (plus 13 Jbeta primers). Profiling relied on immunoSEQ multiplex PCR, and the TCRdb table lists in-frame clones only, not all of them. Here the sample spans fewer than 150,000 clones, around 85% being singletons. V gave up 7 bases and J gave up 6 bases; unmatched junction bases: 15. Germline V gene data show CDR1 as MNHNY and CDR2 as SVGAGI (reference sequence). The CDR3 is 15 amino acids. At the time of sampling, donors were nominally healthy, though unrecorded immune exposures were likely. The sample consisted of PBMCs. The clonotype comes from a man in his forties or fifties in good health and CMV-seropositive. The chain joins TRBV6-6 to TRBJ2-7; TRBD1 agrees at 7 bases. CDR3 protein: CASTEQGLGLREQYF. In nucleotides, the CDR3 is TGTGCCAGCACTGAACAGGGGCTGGGCCTCCGCGAGCAGTACTTC.